A single sample gave rise to the 16 T cell receptor beta chains below, sequenced in a study of T cells after yellow fever vaccination. Each CDR3 protein gets one entry after TCRdb re-called the 5' RACE reads with MiXCR. The table includes around 300,000 distinct CDR3 sequences, about 4% detected once. Material: PBMCs, obtained 5 days after the yellow fever booster vaccination. All receptors derive from a man aged 18 to 29 who received the YFV17D yellow fever vaccine.

Many counts were recorded for this clonotype. This sequence joins TRBV12-3 or TRBV12-4 and TRBJ1-1; 8 positions agree with TRBD1. The CDR3 has 14 residues. With V trimmed by 6 bases and J by 0 bases, 3 bases remained unmatched. In nucleotides, the CDR3 is TGTGCCAGCAGCTGGACAGGGATGAACACTGAAGCTTTCTTT. Encoded protein: CASSWTGMNTEAFF.

V usage is TRBV21-1 and J usage is TRBJ1-5; the tabulated D call, TRBD1, remains unverified against the DNA. TRBV21-1 is designated a pseudogene. The CDR3 spans 20 residues. The CDR3 nucleotides read TGTGCCAGCAGCAAAGAGGGGCCGGGAGGAACAGGGGAGGCCCACCGAGCCCAGCATTTT. Its translation is CASSKEGPGGTGEAHRAQHF.

This clonotype appeared a few times. The V and J genes are TRBV6-1 and TRBJ1-1, with 7 bases identical to TRBD1. The CDR3 has 15 residues. Germline V gene data show CDR1 as MNHNS and CDR2 as SASEGT. The J segment lost 5 bases and the V segment lost 6 bases, leaving 12 bases of the junction unmatched. The CDR3 coding sequence is TGTGCCAGCAGGCTGGTAGGGGGCGCAGAGACTGAAGCTTTCTTT. It encodes CASRLVGGAETEAFF.

This rearrangement joins TRBV7-2 to TRBJ1-5; possible D gene TRBD1, 5 bases. The germline gives CDR1 SGHTA, CDR2 FQGNSA. The CDR3 has 17 amino acids. Trimming removed 2 bases from V and 7 bases from J, with 21 bases in between. The CDR3, as DNA: TGTGCCAGCAGCTTAAAGGGGACGGGGCTTAGTAGCCAGCCCCAGCATTTT. It codes for CASSLKGTGLSSQPQHF.

This clonotype showed up many times. V and J are TRBV6-6 and TRBJ2-2, with TRBD1 as a possible D gene (5 bases). Trimming cost V 6 bases and J 6 bases, with 8 bases left between them. The CDR3 runs to 12 residues. Germline loops: CDR1 MNHNY, CDR2 SVGAGI (reference sequence). CDR3 bases: TGTGCCAGCAGGTCCAGGGCCGGGGAGCTGTTTTTT. This encodes CASRSRAGELFF.

This clonotype was found many times. V gene TRBV6-5 combines with J gene TRBJ2-3; 11 nucleotides agree with TRBD2. The V gene end was trimmed by 2 bases and the J gene end by 5 bases; junction bases not matched to a gene: 6. This CDR3 contains 16 residues. CDR1 and CDR2 (germline): MNHEY, SVGAGI. The CDR3, as DNA: TGTGCCAGCAGTTACACTAGCGGGGGATCGGGAGATACGCAGTATTTT. The encoded protein is CASSYTSGGSGDTQYF.

The sample holds a few counts of this clonotype. The gene calls are TRBV4-1 and TRBJ1-4; D gene uncertain. This CDR3 contains 15 residues. Trimming removed 1 base from V and 4 bases from J, with 10 bases in between. Germline CDR1 reads MGHRA; CDR2 reads YSYEKL. The CDR3, as DNA: TGCGCCAGCAGCCAAGTCCGGAGTATTAATGAAAAACTGTTTTTT. It specifies CASSQVRSINEKLFF.

J is TRBJ2-5 and V is TRBV7-9; weak D call: TRBD1 (7 bases). The CDR3 is made up of 16 amino acids. The germline CDR1 and CDR2 sequences are SEHNR and FQNEAQ (reference sequence). V was cut by 4 bases and J by 5 bases, with 20 bases left in between. The CDR3 region has the DNA TGTGCCAGCAGCTCACCACGGAGGGGGCCGGGCGAGACCCAGTACTTC. This gives the protein CASSSPRRGPGETQYF.

The chain uses TRBV7-2 and TRBJ2-7; 7 bases fit TRBD1. CDR1 and CDR2 (germline): SGHTA, FQGNSA. With 9 bases clipped from V and 6 bases from J, the junction kept 14 bases outside the gene matches. The CDR3 has 14 amino acids. The CDR3 region is CASSTTGQSLEQYF. DNA of the CDR3: TGTGCCAGTTCCACGACAGGGCAATCCCTCGAGCAGTACTTC.

The chain uses TRBV20-1 and TRBJ1-1, with 7 bases matching TRBD1. Germline V CDR1 and CDR2: DFQATT, SNEGSKA (reference sequence). The CDR3 length is 13 residues. V lost 5 bases and J lost 0; bases outside the gene matches: 3. The CDR3 DNA follows: TGCAGTGCTGAAGACAGGGTGAACACTGAAGCTTTCTTT. Translated, it gives CSAEDRVNTEAFF.

The gene calls are TRBV7-8 and TRBJ2-4; D ambiguous. The germline V gene encodes CDR1 SGHVS and CDR2 FQNEAQ. Trimming stripped 2 bases from V and 4 bases from J, with 0 bases between. CDR3 length: 11 amino acids. DNA of the CDR3: TGTGCCAGCAGCTTAAAAAACATTCAGTACTTC. It is translated as CASSLKNIQYF.

There are many counts of this clonotype. The V gene is TRBV11-2, the J gene TRBJ2-5, with D uncertain. V lost 5 bases to trimming and J lost 1 base, with 14 bases between them. Germline V gene sequence: CDR1 SGHAT, CDR2 FQNNGV. CDR3 length: 15 amino acids. CDR3: CASSLNQATQETQYF. Written as DNA, the CDR3 is TGTGCCAGCAGCCTAAACCAGGCAACCCAAGAGACCCAGTACTTC.

This chain connects TRBV11-2 to TRBJ2-4, with 13 nucleotides matching TRBD2. Germline V CDR1 and CDR2: SGHAT, FQNNGV. The V segment lost 5 bases and the J segment 0 bases; nucleotides outside the gene matches: 7. This CDR3 comprises 18 residues. CDR3 in amino acids: CASSTGLAGRIAKNIQYF. The CDR3 nucleotides read TGTGCCAGCAGCACGGGACTAGCGGGGCGTATAGCCAAAAACATTCAGTACTTC.

In its sample, this clonotype was seen a few times. The chain uses TRBV20-1 and TRBJ1-5, with a possible D match to TRBD1 (6 bases). Germline assignment: CDR1 DFQATT and CDR2 SNEGSKA (reference sequence). The CDR3 spans 12 residues. Trimming took 0 bases from V and 8 from J, leaving 8 bases between them. As DNA, the CDR3 is TGCAGTGCTAGAGAAGGGGGAGAGCCCCAGCATTTT. Protein: CSAREGGEPQHF.

This clonotype was seen a few times. The rearrangement joins TRBV20-1 to TRBJ2-5; 11 bases match TRBD2. The CDR3 covers 15 residues. Germline CDR1 and CDR2: DFQATT and SNEGSKA (reference sequence). Unmatched junction bases numbered 6, after V lost 0 bases and J lost 6 bases. Written as DNA, the CDR3 is TGCAGTGCTAGAGATCCTAGCGGGGGGCTGAAGACCCAGTACTTC. It codes for CSARDPSGGLKTQYF.

This clonotype was seen only a few times. This chain connects TRBV28 to TRBJ1-2, with D hard to call. The germline gives CDR1 MDHEN, CDR2 SYDVKM. This CDR3 contains 14 residues. With 5 bases removed from V and 5 bases from J, the gap between germline ends came to 15 bases. The CDR3 reads CASSIRTLQYGYTF. CDR3 DNA sequence: TGTGCCAGCAGTATTCGGACCTTACAATATGGCTACACCTTC.